These T cell receptor beta chains were read from a single sample in a study of T cells in Graves' hyperthyroidism and ophthalmopathy. TCRdb reanalysed the multiplex PCR reads using MiXCR and keeps one entry per CDR3 protein. The data contain a few hundred thousand distinct CDR3 sequences, about 15% of them singletons. Sequencing used blood. These receptors originate from a young woman with Graves' hyperthyroidism that later progressed to Graves' ophthalmopathy. CDR3s include the opening cysteine and the closing phenylalanine or tryptophan. A D gene is named only where the DNA matches it firmly. Some rows mark clone size as missing; the rest say once, few, many or name a class of expanded clone.

abundance,j_gene,d_gene,v_gene,CDR3nt,CDR3aa
few,TRBJ2-3,TRBD2,TRBV5-4,TGTGCCAGCAGCAGTAAGGCGGGAGAAGGGACAGATACGCAGTATTTT,CASSSKAGEGTDTQYF
-,TRBJ1-5,-,TRBV30,TGTGCCTGGAGTTCACAGACCAATCAGCCCCAGCATTTT,CAWSSQTNQPQHF
many,TRBJ2-2,TRBD1,TRBV7-3,TGTGCCAGCAGTCTCGGGACAGGGAACACCGGGGAGCTGTTTTTT,CASSLGTGNTGELFF
few,TRBJ1-4,-,TRBV5-5,TGTGCCAGCAGCTTGGGGGTCCAGGATAATGAAAAACTGTTTTTT,CASSLGVQDNEKLFF
-,TRBJ2-1,TRBD2,TRBV7-8,TGTGCCAGCAGCTTGACTAGCGGGAGACGGTCAAAGCAGTTCTTC,CASSLTSGRRSKQFF
many,TRBJ2-7,TRBD1,TRBV28,TGTGCCAGCAGTACGGGACAGGGGAAGGAGCAGTACTTC,CASSTGQGKEQYF
few,TRBJ1-2,-,TRBV6-1,TGTGCCAGCAGTGAATCGACCTTTAACTATGGCTACACCTTC,CASSESTFNYGYTF
few,TRBJ1-2,-,TRBV11-2,TGTGCCAGCAGCTTAGAGGCAGGGGCACTCTATGGCTACACCTTC,CASSLEAGALYGYTF
few,TRBJ2-6,-,TRBV28,TGTGCCAGCAGTTTAGGCTCCCACATGGGTGACATCTCTGGGGCCAACGTCCTGACTTTC,CASSLGSHMGDISGANVLTF
-,TRBJ2-1,-,TRBV28,TGTGCCAGCACCCAAATAGGAAGGGGAATTAATGAGCAGTTCTTC,CASTQIGRGINEQFF
-,TRBJ2-1,-,TRBV6-1,TGTGCCAGCAGTGAAGCGTTGAGCGGCCCGTACAATGAGCAGTTCTTC,CASSEALSGPYNEQFF
many,TRBJ2-7,TRBD2,TRBV6-1,TGTGCCAGCAGCTCCGGGACTAGCGGGAGGCCCTACGAGCAGTACTTC,CASSSGTSGRPYEQYF
many,TRBJ2-5,TRBD1,TRBV28,TGTGCCAGCAGTCCCCCGACAGGGAACCAGTACTTC,CASSPPTGNQYF
many,TRBJ2-7,TRBD1,TRBV4-1,TGCGCCAGCAGCCAAGACGAGGGGGCTCGGAACGAGCAGTACTTC,CASSQDEGARNEQYF
many,TRBJ1-5,-,TRBV6-1,TGTGCCAGCAGTGACAGGGTTTGGGGTGGCAATCAGCCCCAGCATTTT,CASSDRVWGGNQPQHF
few,TRBJ1-6,TRBD1,TRBV6-1,TGTGCCAGCAGTTCCCGGGACAGGAGAGGTTCACCCCTCCACTTT,CASSSRDRRGSPLHF
few,TRBJ2-7,TRBD2,TRBV25-1,TGTGCCAGCAGCTCCGGGAGGGGGGACGAGCAGTACTTC,CASSSGRGDEQYF
few,TRBJ1-1,-,TRBV20-1,TGCAGCCGAGGTCCTGAAGCTCTCTTT,CSRGPEALF
-,TRBJ1-4,-,TRBV11-2,TGTGCCAGCACCACGGGGGGGGAAAAACTGTTTTTT,CASTTGGEKLFF
-,TRBJ2-3,-,TRBV20-1,TGCAGTGCTAGAGATCAGGGGACAGATACGCAGTATTTT,CSARDQGTDTQYF
-,TRBJ2-6,TRBD2,TRBV10-3,TGTGCCATCAGTGAAAGGGAGGGCTCTGGGGCCAACGTCCTGACTTTC,CAISEREGSGANVLTF
many,TRBJ2-3,TRBD2,TRBV11-2,TGTGCCAGCAGCGCCCTGGCTAGCGGGAGGGCCTACGCAGATACGCAGTATTTT,CASSALASGRAYADTQYF
few,TRBJ2-2,-,TRBV2,TGTGCCAGCAAGAAGTTGGGAAACACCGGGGAGCTGGTTTTT,CASKKLGNTGELVF
-,TRBJ2-2,-,TRBV7-3,TGTGCCAGCAGGAAACTAATGGACACCGGGGAGCTGTTTTTT,CASRKLMDTGELFF
-,TRBJ1-6,-,TRBV20-1,TGCAGTGCTCCCTCCCCGGGACAAGAAAGCAGCTCCTATAATTCACCCCTCCACTTT,CSAPSPGQESSSYNSPLHF
many,TRBJ2-3,TRBD2,TRBV7-2,TGTGCCAGCAGCTTAGACTCCTGGGCGTTGACGGGAGGCCGCACAGATACGCAGTATTTT,CASSLDSWALTGGRTDTQYF
many,TRBJ1-1,-,TRBV28,TGTGCCAGCACTCCCGGGGGGCCGGGGAGACGCGAAGCTTTCTTT,CASTPGGPGRREAFF
-,TRBJ1-5,-,TRBV5-8,TGTGCCAGCAGCGGGGCAGGAGGGGGGAATCAGCCCCAGCATTTT,CASSGAGGGNQPQHF
many,TRBJ2-3,-,TRBV7-2,TGTGCCAGCAGTTTTGAGGTTTTGGCACTCACAGATACGCAGTATTTT,CASSFEVLALTDTQYF
many,TRBJ1-4,-,TRBV3-1,TGTGCCAGCAGCCAAGAGGATCAGGAGGACCATGAAAAACTGTTTTTT,CASSQEDQEDHEKLFF
many,TRBJ1-4,-,TRBV5-1,TGCGCCAGCAGCTTGTATCCTGGGACAACTAATGAAAAACTGTTTTTT,CASSLYPGTTNEKLFF
many,TRBJ1-2,TRBD1,TRBV28,TGTGCCAGCAAGCCCGGGGGGACAGTAATTAACTATGGCTACACCTTC,CASKPGGTVINYGYTF
-,TRBJ2-2,TRBD2,TRBV28,TGTGCCAGCAGCCGGACTAGCACCGGGGAGCTGTTTTTT,CASSRTSTGELFF
-,TRBJ2-2,TRBD2,TRBV19,TGTGCCAGTAGTGTGACGCGGGAGGTGTATGGAGACGTCGCCGGGGAGCTGTTTTTT,CASSVTREVYGDVAGELFF
many,TRBJ2-3,-,TRBV27,TGTGCCAGCAGTTTAACCAGGGGAGCGGGCACAGATACGCAGTATTTT,CASSLTRGAGTDTQYF
many,TRBJ2-3,TRBD1,TRBV11-2,TGTGCCAGCAGCTTGGCGGGACAGGGTTTCACAGATACGCAGTATTTT,CASSLAGQGFTDTQYF
many,TRBJ1-1,TRBD1,TRBV12-3/TRBV12-4,TGTGCCAGCAGTTTCGATATCCGGGCAGGGGGGACTGAAGCTTTCTTT,CASSFDIRAGGTEAFF
few,TRBJ1-4,-,TRBV12-3/TRBV12-4,TGTGCCAGCAGACCGCTTGGACAGATGGAAAAACTGTTTTTT,CASRPLGQMEKLFF
-,TRBJ2-7,TRBD2,TRBV27,TGTGCCAGCAGTTTTCGGACTAGGTTCTCCTACGAGCAGTACTTC,CASSFRTRFSYEQYF
many,TRBJ1-6,-,TRBV3-1,TGTGCCAGCAGCCCTCGAAACGGGGATTCACCCCTCCACTTT,CASSPRNGDSPLHF
few,TRBJ2-7,TRBD2,TRBV28,TGTGCCAGCAGTTTACCTCGGACTAGCGGGAGTTACGAGCAGTACTTC,CASSLPRTSGSYEQYF
-,TRBJ2-1,TRBD2,TRBV20-1,TGCAGTGCGTTTAGCGGGAGGGCAAACAATGAGCAGTTCTTC,CSAFSGRANNEQFF
many,TRBJ2-1,-,TRBV7-9,TGTGCCAGCAGCTTAACCCCGGAAGCCGACAATGAGCAGTTCTTC,CASSLTPEADNEQFF
few,TRBJ1-2,-,TRBV4-3,TGCGCCAGCAGCCAAGATTCGGCAGGGAGAGGGTATGGCTACACCTTC,CASSQDSAGRGYGYTF
-,TRBJ2-7,TRBD1,TRBV19,TGTGCCAGTAGTATTGCGGGCAGGGGGTGCGAGCAGTACTTC,CASSIAGRGCEQYF
many,TRBJ2-7,-,TRBV28,TGTGCCAGCAGGACCGACTGGAGCTCCTACGAGCAGTACTTC,CASRTDWSSYEQYF
-,TRBJ1-4,-,TRBV6-1,TGTGCCAGCAGGGGGAGACCCTCCTCCTACGAAAAACTGTTTTTT,CASRGRPSSYEKLFF
-,TRBJ2-1,-,TRBV20-1,TGCAGTGCTAAGTTCCTCAATGAGCAGTTCTTC,CSAKFLNEQFF
many,TRBJ1-1,-,TRBV20-1,TGCAGTGCTAGAGATCTAACAGGGTTCACTGAAGCTTTCTTT,CSARDLTGFTEAFF
many,TRBJ1-5,-,TRBV24-1,TGTGCCACCAGTTCCCGGGACACTAGCAATCAGCCCCAGCATTTT,CATSSRDTSNQPQHF
-,TRBJ2-1,TRBD1,TRBV29-1,TGCAGCGTTGTGGGACAGTACAATGAGCAGTTCTTC,CSVVGQYNEQFF
many,TRBJ2-7,-,TRBV7-8,TGTGCCAGCAGCCCACGCAGGGCCCGCTACGAGCAGTACTTC,CASSPRRARYEQYF
many,TRBJ1-5,-,TRBV11-3,TGTGCCAGCAGCTTAATTGCGGAAAGTAATAGCAATCAGCCCCAGCATTTT,CASSLIAESNSNQPQHF
many,TRBJ2-7,TRBD1,TRBV2,TGTGCCAGCAGTTCCGGGACAGGGGGTCTATACGAGCAGTACTTC,CASSSGTGGLYEQYF
few,TRBJ2-5,TRBD2,TRBV27,TGTGCCAGCAGCCCCTCCCTACTAGCGCAGAAAGAGACCCAGTACTTC,CASSPSLLAQKETQYF